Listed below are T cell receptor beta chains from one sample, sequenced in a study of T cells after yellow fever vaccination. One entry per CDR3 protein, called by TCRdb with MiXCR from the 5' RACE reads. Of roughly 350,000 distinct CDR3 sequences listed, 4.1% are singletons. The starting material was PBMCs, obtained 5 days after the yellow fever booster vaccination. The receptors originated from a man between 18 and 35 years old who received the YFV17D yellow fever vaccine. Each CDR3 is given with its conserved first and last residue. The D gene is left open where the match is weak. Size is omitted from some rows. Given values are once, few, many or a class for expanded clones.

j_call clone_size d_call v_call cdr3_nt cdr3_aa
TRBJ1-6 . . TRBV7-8 TGTGCCAGCAGCTTATATGTCGAGAGTCCCCTCCACTTT CASSLYVESPLHF
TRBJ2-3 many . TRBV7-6 TGTGCCAGCAGCTTAGACGCGACGGCAGATACGCAGTATTTT CASSLDATADTQYF
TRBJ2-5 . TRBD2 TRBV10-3 TGTGCCATCAGTGGCGGGACTAGGAAGAGCCAGTACTTC CAISGGTRKSQYF
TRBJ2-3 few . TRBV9 TGTGCCAGCAGCTCCGTAGGCAGGGGGGGTTTGGATACGCAGTATTTT CASSSVGRGGLDTQYF
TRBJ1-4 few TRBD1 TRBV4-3 TGCGCCAGCAGCCGAAGACAGGGGGCCGGTGAAAAACTGTTTTTT CASSRRQGAGEKLFF
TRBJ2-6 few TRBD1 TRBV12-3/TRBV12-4 TGTGCCAGCAGCTTACGGCCGCGGGACAGGGGTCACTCTGGGGCCAACGTCCTGACTTTC CASSLRPRDRGHSGANVLTF
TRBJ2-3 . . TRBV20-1 TGCAGTGCTAACCCGGGCAGGAGCACAGATACGCAGTATTTT CSANPGRSTDTQYF
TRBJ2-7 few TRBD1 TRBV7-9 TGTGCCAGCAGCTTGGACAGGGCAACCTACGAGCAGTACTTC CASSLDRATYEQYF
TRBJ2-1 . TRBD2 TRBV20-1 TGCAGTGCTGGGACTAGCGGGGGAAGTGAGCAGTTCTTC CSAGTSGGSEQFF
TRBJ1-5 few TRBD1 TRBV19 TGTGCCAGTAGTATTGTCGGGACAGGAGAAAATCAGCCCCAGCATTTT CASSIVGTGENQPQHF
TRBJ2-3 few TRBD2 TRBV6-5 TGTGCCAGCAGCCCCCAACGGGGGGTGCCAGATACGCAGTATTTT CASSPQRGVPDTQYF
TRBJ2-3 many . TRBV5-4 TGTGCCAGCAGCTTGGCCATGAGGTGGGGAGATACGCAGTATTTT CASSLAMRWGDTQYF
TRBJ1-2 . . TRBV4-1 TGCGCCAGCAGCCAAGAAGAGGGACGGCGCTACACCTTC CASSQEEGRRYTF
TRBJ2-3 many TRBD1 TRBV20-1 TGCAGTGCTAGCTCCGGAGGACAGGGCACAGATACGCAGTATTTT CSASSGGQGTDTQYF
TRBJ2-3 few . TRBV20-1 TGCAGTGCTAGAGACTGGAACACAGATACGCAGTATTTT CSARDWNTDTQYF
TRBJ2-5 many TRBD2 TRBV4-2 TGTGCCAGCAGCCTGTCGTCTAGCGGACAAGAGACCCAGTACTTC CASSLSSSGQETQYF
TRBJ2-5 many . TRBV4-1 TGCGCCAGCAGCTCCCGACCGGGAACACAAGAGACCCAGTACTTC CASSSRPGTQETQYF
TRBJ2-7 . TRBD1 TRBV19 TGTGCCAGCTCCGGGACAGGGGGCGACGAGCAGTACTTC CASSGTGGDEQYF
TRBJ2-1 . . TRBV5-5 TGTGCCAGCAGCTTGGCCGGGGCGAGGAATGAGCAGTTCTTC CASSLAGARNEQFF
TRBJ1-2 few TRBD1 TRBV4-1 TGCGCCAGCAGCCAGGCCGGGACAGGGGTCGGCTACACCTTC CASSQAGTGVGYTF
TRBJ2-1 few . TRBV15 TGTGCCACCAGCCTTCCTTGGGGGGCCACCTACAATGAGCAGTTCTTC CATSLPWGATYNEQFF
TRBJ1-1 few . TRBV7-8 TGTGCCAGCAAACGATCGGTGGGCAGCCTGAACACTGAAGCTTTCTTT CASKRSVGSLNTEAFF
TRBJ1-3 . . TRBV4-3 TGCGCCAGCAGCGTAGAGGGTTCTGGAAACACCATATATTTT CASSVEGSGNTIYF
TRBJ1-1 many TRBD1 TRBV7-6 TGTGCCAGCAGCATCTCCTTCAGGGGGTGGGAGCTGAACACTGAAGCTTTCTTT CASSISFRGWELNTEAFF
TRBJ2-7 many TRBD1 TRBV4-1 TGCGCCAGCAGCCAACAAGGGACAGACTACTACGAGCAGTACTTC CASSQQGTDYYEQYF
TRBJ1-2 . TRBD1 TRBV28 TGTGCCAGCAGACAGACCGGGACAGGGGGCAAAGGCTACACCTTC CASRQTGTGGKGYTF
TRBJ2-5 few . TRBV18 TGTGCCAGCTCACCCCCTGGGATAAGGGGAGAGACCCAGTACTTC CASSPPGIRGETQYF
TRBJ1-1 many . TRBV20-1 TGCAGTGCGATGGGAGGAACGAACACTGAAGCTTTCTTT CSAMGGTNTEAFF
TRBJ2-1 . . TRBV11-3 TGTGCCAGCAGCTCCGGTGGGGATGAGCAGTTCTTC CASSSGGDEQFF
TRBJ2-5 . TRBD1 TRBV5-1 TGCGCCAGCAGCTTCAGGGGGACAGAGACCCAGTACTTC CASSFRGTETQYF
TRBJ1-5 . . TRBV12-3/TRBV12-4 TGTGCCAGCAGCCGGGCTTCGGGTCAGCCCCAGCATTTT CASSRASGQPQHF